This T cell receptor beta chain appears in the sequencing data of a study of blood T cell repertoires in COVID-19. Turning to the study itself: COVID-19 samples from acute and convalescent phases originated in the United States, Italy and Spain.

This CDR3 comprises 15 residues. V shed 1 base, J shed 4 bases, and the junction held 3 bases outside the gene matches. Germline assignment: CDR1 SEHNR and CDR2 FQNEAQ (reference sequence). How the authors handled the data: How many nucleated cells were present was estimated from reference gene primer amplification. Sequencing was performed with immunoSEQ multiplex PCR; in TCRdb, only in-frame clones are kept and a portion is missing. The D gene and trimming were derived from the DNA, and the V and J assignments and clone size from that table. Of about 260,000 clones in the sample, over 75% were seen once.

This chain connects TRBV7-9 to TRBJ2-1, with 8 bases that match TRBD2. This TCR derives from a human donor in a cohort sampled during active COVID-19. Sequencing used peripheral blood. This CDR3 reads CASSLEAGGYNEQFF. The CDR3 nucleotides are TGTGCCAGCAGCTTAGAGGCGGGAGGATACAATGAGCAGTTCTTC.